The present T cell receptor beta chain was sequenced within a study of CD4 T cells in relation to SARS-CoV-2 and coronaviruses (dated by TCRdb to about 2021). In terms of the full investigation: Across all 12 patients in the full convalescent cohort, ages ranged from roughly 20 to 80 years, with a median of 38. Of the approximately 12 convalescent patients, 8 were male and 4 were female, and two of the subjects were Hispanic. Patient-derived lymphoblastoid cell lines were used to map the HLA restriction of shared crossreactive spike epitopes. At the level of individual TCR clonotypes, the study evaluated whether memory CD4+ T cells crossreact between the spike proteins of SARS-CoV-2 and those of common cold coronaviruses. Samples from three pre-COVID donors and the naive versus memory experiments were sequenced with the Adaptive Biotechnologies TCR-sequencing kit; other data were Illumina-based. A different TCR-beta assay, based on Illumina, was used to sequence expansion assays from other donors in the study. The study at large found these results: Significantly weaker SARS-CoV-2-driven expansion was shown by crossreactive clones than by monoreactive clones, consistent with antigenic imprinting. Naive versus memory sequencing indicated that memory recall responses, rather than primary responses primed during culture, are detected by the assay. Since the crossreactivity analysis centred on spike protein, crossreactivity against other viral proteins was not assessed. About 60% of donors had memory CD4+ clonotypes that crossrecognized SARS-CoV-2 and at least one common cold coronavirus spike. Because no donor provided both pre-pandemic and post-infection samples, tracing the source of pre-existing responses was limited. The study was constrained by small numbers of patients and of tested TCRs.

Naive and memory CD4+ T cells were separated from cryopreserved PBMCs by first enriching for CD4 and then performing EasySep naive CD4+ T cell enrichment. PBMCs were isolated from leukapheresis product or whole blood by Ficoll-Paque PLUS gradient centrifugation. PBMCs were either used fresh in the expansion assay or cryopreserved at -140 degrees C. The QIAamp Micro DNA Kit was used to extract genomic DNA from the CD4+ T cells. DNA from uncultured naive and memory CD4+ T cells underwent immunoSEQ TCR-beta sequencing at deep resolution. The study's own analysis went as follows. Preprocessing removed nonproductive sequences and CDR3s not starting with C, not ending with F or W, or shorter than 7 amino acids. Cultured and uncultured naive and memory CD4+ repertoires were searched for previously identified spike- and CEF-reactive CDR3s. After three terminal residues were trimmed from each end, CDR3 homology was quantified as pairwise Levenshtein distance using the stringdist R package. TCRdb took over this immuneACCESS table, retaining in-frame rearrangements with V and J assigned. Such tables are incomplete; in checked studies, under half of the missing clones stem from an unresolved V gene, and the remainder is unexplained. Clone size and V and J calls were adopted from that table, with D and trimming inferred from the DNA. The sample data list 58,000 or so clones, and 90% to 95% of these were observed just once. The ten largest clonotypes hold about 0.4% of the sample.

The germline V gene encodes CDR1 WNHNN and CDR2 SYGVQD (reference sequence). At the junction V is shortened by 3 bases and J by 3 bases; bases outside the gene matches: 10. Reading from cysteine to phenylalanine, the CDR3 counts 17 amino acids. Solely the CDR3 DNA is kept, with 51 bases framed from the first base. With respect to this clone: Its antigen is unknown. No clone much larger than this one lies a single base away; base qualities are absent.

In this chain, TRBV10-1 is recombined with TRBJ2-7, with 11 middle bases fitting TRBD2. The sequence derives from an adult with COVID-19. Sequenced input: naive CD4+ T cells from PBMCs. Taken with the paper, the label for cell subset or site translates to: naive CD4+ T cells isolated by negative enrichment. This receptor has the CDR3 CASSEQAPLAGGYEQYF. The nucleotide sequence is given as TGCGCCAGCAGTGAACAAGCCCCTCTAGCGGGGGGCTACGAGCAGTACTTC.